The 18 T cell receptor beta chains in this list originate from one sample, sequenced in a study of blood T cell repertoires in COVID-19. The assay was immunoSEQ multiplex PCR, and TCRdb's table has in-frame clones only and misses some. Here the sample spans approximately 490,000 clones, around 85% being singletons. Sequences were obtained from PBMCs or T cells enriched from blood (not recorded which). The receptors stem from a woman in her fifties or sixties who had recovered from COVID-19.

V usage is TRBV28 and J usage is TRBJ1-3, with D unresolved. The germline CDR1 and CDR2 sequences are MDHEN and SYDVKM. With 2 bases removed from V and 8 bases from J, the gap between germline ends came to 10 bases. CDR3 length: 13 amino acids. This CDR3 is CASSLPPPDTIYF. For the CDR3, the DNA is TGTGCCAGCAGTTTACCCCCCCCGGACACCATATATTTT.

The chain employs TRBV5-6 and TRBJ1-1; 7 nucleotides line up with TRBD1. Germline V lookup: CDR1 SGHDT, CDR2 YYEEEE. J gave up 7 bases and V 1 base, and 4 bases lay outside the gene matches. The CDR3 length is 13 residues. The CDR3: CASSLRGGGEAFF. The DNA of the CDR3 is TGTGCCAGCAGCTTGAGAGGGGGCGGTGAAGCTTTCTTT. Full variable domain (outside the CDR3, taken from reference TRBV5-6 and TRBJ1-1): DAGVTQSPTHLIKTRGQQVTLRCSPKSGHDTVSWYQQALGQGPQFIFQYYEEEERQRGNFPDRFSGHQFPNYSSELNVNALLLGDSALYLCASSLRGGGEAFFGQGTRLTVV.

The chain joins TRBV18 to TRBJ1-2; tentatively, D is TRBD1 (6 bases). Trimming shortened V by 2 bases and J by 5 bases, and 18 bases separated the two germline ends. Germline loops: CDR1 KGHSH, CDR2 LQKENI. The CDR3 is 16 residues long. The CDR3 DNA reads TGTGCCAGCTCACCAGGCCCCCTTACAGGGCTGTATGGCTACACCTTC. This sequence encodes CASSPGPLTGLYGYTF.

A few counts support this clone. The CDR3 region is CASSPRGSYGYTF. CDR3 in DNA: TGTGCCAGCAGTCCCAGGGGAAGCTATGGCTACACCTTC. The rearrangement joins TRBV28 to TRBJ1-2; weak D call: TRBD1 (6 bases). Trimming left V 5 bases short and J 4 bases short, with 11 bases between. Germline lookup yields CDR1 MDHEN and CDR2 SYDVKM. CDR3 size: 13 residues.

J is TRBJ2-5 and V is TRBV10-2, with 9 bases matching TRBD1. CDR1 is WSHSY, CDR2 SAAADI, per germline. The CDR3 contains 14 residues. V lost 6 bases, J lost 3 bases, and 5 bases stayed unmatched. This CDR3 is CASSGQGWKETQYF. CDR3 coding DNA: TGCGCCAGCAGCGGACAGGGGTGGAAAGAGACCCAGTACTTC.

The V and J genes are TRBV6-8 and TRBJ1-6; D is unclear. There are 15 residues in the CDR3. Germline V gene lookup returns CDR1 MNHGY and CDR2 SAAAGT. Trimming left V 3 bases short and J 7 bases short, with 13 bases between. The CDR3 DNA reads as TGTGCCAGCAGTTATGGTCGACTCCAAAATTCACCCCTCCACTTT. Translation: CASSYGRLQNSPLHF.

This chain joins TRBV6-4 and TRBJ1-6; no firm D call. The CDR3 is 15 amino acids. Trimming cost V 6 bases and J 7 bases, with 16 bases left between them. Germline V gene data show CDR1 as MRHNA and CDR2 as SNTAGT. Here the CDR3 reads CASSQSGYGNSPLHF. The CDR3 DNA sequence: TGTGCCAGCAGCCAGTCGGGGTATGGGAATTCACCCCTCCACTTT.

This clone was detected only once. CDR3 coding DNA: TGTGCCAGCTCACCCCGGACAGGGACGCAAGAGACCCAGTACTTC. This encodes CASSPRTGTQETQYF. The V and J genes are TRBV18 and TRBJ2-5, with TRBD1 matching over 8 bases. CDR3 length equals 15 residues. CDR1 and CDR2 (germline): KGHSH, LQKENI. The junction had 5 bases not matched to a gene; V was cut back by 3 bases and J by 2 bases.

This sequence joins TRBV2 and TRBJ1-4; 9 nucleotides agree with TRBD1. Germline assignment: CDR1 SNHLY and CDR2 FYNNEI. V was clipped by 5 bases and J by 8 bases; unmatched bases: 9. The CDR3 length is 15 residues. The CDR3: CASSRPGQGGEKLFF. In nucleotides, the CDR3 is TGTGCCAGCAGTCGTCCGGGACAGGGCGGGGAAAAACTGTTTTTT.

The chain recombines TRBV7-8 with TRBJ2-1, with TRBD2 matching 10 bases. In germline, CDR1 is SGHVS, CDR2 FQNEAQ. This CDR3 has 17 residues. V trimming: 5 bases; J trimming: 8 bases; junction bases outside the gene matches: 15. CDR3 in DNA: TGTGCCAGCAGCCCTCCAGGGTCAGCGGGGGGGCCACATGAGCAGTTCTTC. Amino acid sequence: CASSPPGSAGGPHEQFF.

The genes are TRBV9 and TRBJ1-2; 7 bases line up with TRBD1. The CDR3 is 14 amino acids. Germline CDR1 and CDR2: SGDLS and YYNGEE. Germline trimming cut 5 bases from V and 5 bases from J; bases unmatched to any gene: 9. The CDR3: CASRRQGDRYGYTF. DNA for the CDR3: TGTGCCAGCAGACGGCAGGGGGATCGGTATGGCTACACCTTC.

The J gene is TRBJ2-5, the V gene TRBV5-4; a possible D gene is TRBD1 (5 bases). Per the germline V gene, CDR1 is SGHNT and CDR2 is YYREEE (reference sequence). The germline V and J ends were trimmed by 4 bases and 5 bases, with 12 bases remaining between them. This CDR3 has 13 amino acids. The CDR3 is CASSVDRRETQYF. CDR3 coding DNA: TGTGCCAGCAGCGTCGACAGAAGGGAGACCCAGTACTTC.

The chain combines TRBV9 with TRBJ2-5; TRBD2 is a possible D gene (7 bases). Trimming took off 4 bases at V and 5 bases at J, with 18 bases between the two ends. CDR1 is SGDLS, CDR2 YYNGEE, per germline. The CDR3 covers 15 residues. The CDR3 here is CASSPWGGAGETQYF. CDR3 DNA: TGTGCCAGCAGCCCCTGGGGGGGGGCCGGGGAGACCCAGTACTTC.

This rearrangement joins TRBV11-3 to TRBJ2-7; a weak D match, TRBD2 (6 bases). Trimming shortened V by 5 bases and J by 5 bases, and 13 bases separated the two germline ends. Germline CDR1 is SGHNT and CDR2 is YENEEA. This CDR3 spans 13 amino acids. The CDR3: CASSLTAGNEQYF. As DNA, the CDR3 is TGTGCCAGCAGCCTTACGGCGGGGAACGAGCAGTACTTC.

The V gene is TRBV2, the J gene TRBJ1-2; D might be TRBD1 (5 bases). Trimming removed 1 base from V and 4 bases from J, with 13 bases in between. Germline V lookup: CDR1 SNHLY, CDR2 FYNNEI. The CDR3 runs 15 residues. DNA for the CDR3: TGTGCCAGCAGTGAAGATGGTTCAGGGTTCTATGGCTACACCTTC. Translation: CASSEDGSGFYGYTF.

This chain uses TRBV9 with TRBJ1-2; 9 bases align to TRBD1. The trim removed 6 bases at V and 4 bases at J, leaving 10 bases unmatched. The CDR3 is 15 residues long. Germline V CDR1 and CDR2: SGDLS, YYNGEE. The DNA of the CDR3 is TGTGCCAGCACGTGTTCCGGGGACAGGGTCTATGGCTACACCTTC. Encoded protein: CASTCSGDRVYGYTF.

This clone occurred once. The chain is built from TRBV2 and TRBJ1-5; 7 nucleotides align to TRBD1. The length of the CDR3 is 15 residues. Per the germline V gene, CDR1 is SNHLY and CDR2 is FYNNEI. J was trimmed by 7 bases and V by 6 bases; bases with no gene match: 12. The CDR3 nucleotides read TGTGCCAGCAGGGTCTCACTCAGGACAGGCCAGCCCCAGCATTTT. Translating gives CASRVSLRTGQPQHF.

This sequence joins TRBV15 and TRBJ2-3; D uncertain. The CDR3 consists of 13 residues. Germline-derived CDR1 and CDR2 are LNHNV and YYDKDF (reference sequence). Deletions cut 0 bases from V and 5 bases from J, with 6 bases between. CDR3 sequence: CATSRDQVDTQYF. The CDR3 nucleotides are TGTGCCACCAGCAGAGATCAGGTAGATACGCAGTATTTT.